One and the same sample provided the 21 T cell receptor beta chains below, sequenced in a study of T-cell reconstitution after alpha-beta-depleted transplantation in children. Unique molecular identifiers featured in how the TCRbeta library was prepared. TCRdb fed the PCR reads into MiXCR, producing one record per CDR3 protein. This table holds hundreds of thousands of distinct CDR3 sequences, roughly 10% found once. Sequencing used PBMCs from the stem cell graft donor, obtained from the stem cell graft. The receptor set was obtained from a human donor who donated a stem cell graft to a child with acute myeloid leukemia.

This clonotype was detected only a few times. The rearrangement links TRBV20-1 to TRBJ1-1; D is ambiguous. Germline V gives CDR1 DFQATT, CDR2 SNEGSKA (reference sequence). The CDR3 runs to 12 residues. This chain's CDR3 is CTSGRVNTEAFF. CDR3 sequence (DNA): TGCACCAGCGGGCGGGTGAACACTGAAGCTTTCTTT.

This clonotype turned up a few times. This chain joins TRBV6-2 or TRBV6-3 and TRBJ2-1; 7 positions agree with TRBD1. CDR3 length equals 15 residues. The germline V gene has CDR1 MNHEY and CDR2 SVGEGT. V gave up 2 bases and J gave up 2 bases; unmatched junction bases: 3. The CDR3 loop is CASSYRQGPYNEQFF. Written as DNA, the CDR3 is TGTGCCAGCAGTTACCGACAGGGACCCTACAATGAGCAGTTCTTC.

The chain couples TRBV7-2 to TRBJ2-1; D is undetermined. Per the germline V gene, CDR1 is SGHTA and CDR2 is FQGNSA. The CDR3 consists of 14 residues. V was pared by 5 bases and J by 6 bases, with 14 bases between. CDR3 bases: TGTGCCAGCAGCCCGGCAGTAGGTCGCAATGAGCAGTTCTTC. Translating it yields CASSPAVGRNEQFF.

The chain is built from TRBV7-9 and TRBJ1-4; TRBD1 might be the D (5 bases). CDR1 and CDR2 (germline): SEHNR, FQNEAQ (reference sequence). Trimming pared 4 bases from V and 12 bases from J, leaving 21 bases between. The length of the CDR3 is 15 residues. The CDR3 DNA reads TGTGCCAGCAGCTCCCCCGGGACCTCCGCAAGCGAACTGTTTTTT. This translates into CASSSPGTSASELFF.

This clonotype was counted ten times or more. V gene TRBV20-1 combines with J gene TRBJ1-1; weak D call: TRBD1 (5 bases). The germline V and J ends were trimmed by 5 bases and 3 bases, with 22 bases remaining between them. Germline loops: CDR1 DFQATT, CDR2 SNEGSKA (reference sequence). CDR3 size: 16 residues. CDR3 region: CSALWGSYLMDTEAFF. The CDR3 bases are TGCAGTGCTCTCTGGGGGAGTTACTTGATGGACACTGAAGCTTTCTTT.

This chain connects TRBV20-1 to TRBJ1-5; the D gene is possibly TRBD1 (6 bases). Germline V gene data show CDR1 as DFQATT and CDR2 as SNEGSKA (reference sequence). The CDR3 is 13 residues long. Trimming took off 6 bases at V and 4 bases at J, with 13 bases between the two ends. CDR3 coding DNA: TGCAGTGCCGTGACAGGAAGAAATCAGCCCCAGCATTTT. This gives the protein CSAVTGRNQPQHF.

The table lists this clonotype with many counts. This chain connects TRBV10-3 to TRBJ2-5; 13 bases agree with TRBD2. V was pared by 0 bases and J by 5 bases, with 6 bases of the junction left unmatched. The germline V gene has CDR1 ENHRY and CDR2 SYGVKD. The CDR3 is 17 residues long. The CDR3 DNA follows: TGTGCCATCAGTGAGTCAACCGGGACTAGCGGGAAGGAGACCCAGTACTTC. Residues: CAISESTGTSGKETQYF.

This clonotype was counted many times. J is TRBJ2-3 and V is TRBV29-1; tentative D call: TRBD2 (6 bases). Germline CDR1 is SQVTM and CDR2 is ANQGSEA. Trimming took 7 bases from V and 5 from J, leaving 19 bases between them. CDR3 length equals 14 residues. The CDR3 coding sequence is TGCAGCGGGGTGGACACGGGAGACGGAGATACGCAGTATTTT. Amino acids: CSGVDTGDGDTQYF.

This clonotype was recorded at least ten times. As DNA, the CDR3 is TGTGCCATCAGTGGAGGCGGGAGGGCGAATGAGCAGTTCTTC. Encoded protein: CAISGGGRANEQFF. This chain links TRBV10-3 with TRBJ2-1, with 9 bases aligning to TRBD2. The CDR3 length is 14 residues. The V gene's germline CDR1 is ENHRY and CDR2 SYGVKD. J lost 7 bases, V lost 4 bases, and 5 bases had no gene match.

This clonotype was detected a few times. CDR3 DNA: TGCAGTGCTAGTTCCCCGGGACTAGAAGAGACCCAGTACTTC. Encoded protein: CSASSPGLEETQYF. This chain connects TRBV20-1 to TRBJ2-5; 8 bases are shared with TRBD2. The ends lost 3 bases at V and 3 bases at J; junction bases unmatched: 6. This CDR3 spans 14 amino acids. From germline, CDR1 is DFQATT and CDR2 SNEGSKA (reference sequence).

This clonotype was counted at least ten times. The gene calls are TRBV14 and TRBJ2-3; TRBD2 matches 8 bases. The CDR3 extends over 13 amino acids. Germline CDR1 is SGHDN and CDR2 is FVKESK. Unmatched junction bases numbered 3, after V lost 6 bases and J lost 4 bases. The CDR3 DNA is TGTGCCAGCAGGGCGGGAGGCCCAGATACGCAGTATTTT. This sequence encodes CASRAGGPDTQYF.

This chain links TRBV7-6 with TRBJ2-7; a weak D match, TRBD2 (6 bases). This CDR3 has 15 amino acids. Germline V lookup: CDR1 SGHVS, CDR2 FNYEAQ. Trimming shortened V by 1 base and J by 3 bases, and 13 bases separated the two germline ends. CDR3 residues: CASSLDAGTYYEQYF. The CDR3 DNA follows: TGTGCCAGCAGCTTAGACGCGGGGACTTACTACGAGCAGTACTTC.

This sequence joins TRBV7-9 and TRBJ2-3, with 8 bases that match TRBD2. Losses at the gene ends were 4 bases for V and 2 bases for J; bases not matched to a gene: 11. Germline loops: CDR1 SEHNR, CDR2 FQNEAQ (reference sequence). The CDR3 consists of 17 residues. CDR3 loop: CASSSRLAGTYTDTQYF. CDR3 nucleotides: TGTGCCAGCAGCTCCAGATTAGCGGGAACGTACACAGATACGCAGTATTTT. Supplemented by reference TRBV7-9 and TRBJ2-3, the full variable domain reads DTGVSQNPRHKITKRGQNVTFRCDPISEHNRLYWYRQTLGQGPEFLTYFQNEAQLEKSRLLSDRFSAERPKGSFSTLEIQRTEQGDSAMYLCASSSRLAGTYTDTQYFGPGTRLTVL.

This clonotype was picked up a small number of times. V usage is TRBV19 and J usage is TRBJ2-1; TRBD2 aligns across 10 bases. The CDR3 spans 15 residues. The germline CDR1 and CDR2 sequences are LNHDA and SQIVND (reference sequence). V dropped 10 bases and J dropped 0; count of bases not matched to a gene: 6. The CDR3 nucleotides are TGTGCCACAAATAGCGGGAGGATCTCCTACAATGAGCAGTTCTTC. Translated, it gives CATNSGRISYNEQFF. Full variable domain (remainder filled in from reference TRBV19 and TRBJ2-1): DGGITQSPKYLFRKEGQNVTLSCEQNLNHDAMYWYRQDPGQGLRLIYYSQIVNDFQKGDIAEGYSVSREKKESFPLTVTSAQKNPTAFYLCATNSGRISYNEQFFGPGTRLTVL.

The CDR3 sequence is CAISTGTGERNQPQHF. The CDR3 DNA follows: TGTGCCATCAGCACCGGGACAGGGGAAAGAAATCAGCCCCAGCATTTT. The genes are TRBV10-3 and TRBJ1-5; 10 nucleotides match TRBD1. V lost 6 bases, J lost 4 bases, and 9 bases stayed unmatched. Germline assignment: CDR1 ENHRY and CDR2 SYGVKD. The length of the CDR3 is 16 residues.

This clonotype was seen at least ten times. The chain carries TRBV20-1 and TRBJ2-1, with 9 bases matching TRBD2. With V trimmed by 0 bases and J by 4 bases, 7 bases remained unmatched. CDR1 is DFQATT, CDR2 SNEGSKA, per germline (reference sequence). The CDR3 covers 16 residues. In nucleotides, the CDR3 is TGCAGTGCTAGAGATCTCGGGCTAGCGGGGTACAATGAGCAGTTCTTC. Protein sequence: CSARDLGLAGYNEQFF.

This clonotype occurred a few times. The CDR3 is CSAKTQAGELFF. DNA for the CDR3: TGCAGTGCTAAAACACAGGCCGGGGAGCTGTTTTTT. The chain combines TRBV20-1 with TRBJ2-2; tentatively, D is TRBD1 (5 bases). Trimming removed 4 bases at V and 6 bases at J, with 9 bases between. Germline V gene lookup returns CDR1 DFQATT and CDR2 SNEGSKA (reference sequence). CDR3 length: 12 amino acids.

The chain recombines TRBV18 with TRBJ2-2; either TRBD1 or TRBD2 may supply D (5 bases each). The CDR3 loop spans 16 amino acids. Between the trimmed V and J ends, which lost 4 bases and 4 bases, there was a span of 16 bases. The germline V gene has CDR1 KGHSH and CDR2 LQKENI. CDR3 nucleotides: TGTGCCAGCTCACTAGAGAGGGGTCGGACCACCGGGGAGCTGTTTTTT. Protein: CASSLERGRTTGELFF. Together with reference TRBV18 and TRBJ2-2, the CDR3 gives the full variable domain: NAGVMQNPRHLVRRRGQEARLRCSPMKGHSHVYWYRQLPEEGLKFMVYLQKENIIDESGMPKERFSAEFPKEGPSILRIQQVVRGDSAAYFCASSLERGRTTGELFFGEGSRLTVL.

This clonotype was counted many times. This CDR3 is CASSLLAGLAGDGTYNEQFF. CDR3 DNA sequence: TGTGCCAGCAGTTTATTAGCGGGCCTAGCGGGAGACGGGACCTACAATGAGCAGTTCTTC. This chain connects TRBV27 to TRBJ2-1, with 10 bases aligning to TRBD2. The V segment lost 1 base and the J segment 2 bases; nucleotides outside the gene matches: 14. The CDR3 totals 20 residues. The germline gives CDR1 MNHEY, CDR2 SMNVEV (reference sequence).

This clonotype was found many times. The rearrangement uses TRBV12-3 or TRBV12-4 and TRBJ2-7; the D call may be TRBD1 or TRBD2 (5 bases each). V was pared by 6 bases and J by 4 bases, with 16 bases between. CDR3 length equals 14 residues. For the CDR3, the DNA is TGTGCCAGCAGGTCCGGGACCGAGTTTTACGAGCAGTACTTC. Its protein product is CASRSGTEFYEQYF.

The chain carries TRBV7-8 and TRBJ2-5; TRBD2 agrees at 7 bases. Unmatched junction bases numbered 8, after V lost 5 bases and J lost 5 bases. This CDR3 comprises 14 residues. Germline V CDR1 and CDR2: SGHVS, FQNEAQ. The CDR3 DNA follows: TGTGCCAGCAGCATGGGGGACTACCTGGAGACCCAGTACTTC. It translates to CASSMGDYLETQYF.